Each of the 11 T cell receptor beta chains below was sequenced from the same sample in a study of T cell repertoires in cytomegalovirus infection. For these TCRs, the target antigens are not known. TCRdb reprocessed the reads via MiXCR and lists one record per CDR3 protein. The table includes about 500,000 distinct CDR3 sequences, 25% to 35% detected once. The input for sequencing was cultured PBMCs, taken from culture after CMV antigen stimulation. The receptor set was obtained from a human donor in good health (CMV status not recorded). Some clones in this sample may be carry-over from other donors' samples.

This chain connects TRBV7-2 to TRBJ2-3; a weak D match, TRBD1 (6 bases). This CDR3 contains 13 residues. Trimming left V 5 bases short and J 3 bases short, with 9 bases between. Germline values: CDR1 SGHTA, CDR2 FQGNSA. In DNA form, the CDR3 reads TGTGCCAGCAGCCAGACAGGAACAGATACGCAGTATTTT. The encoded protein is CASSQTGTDTQYF. Full variable domain (missing parts from reference TRBV7-2 and TRBJ2-3): GAGVSQSPSNKVTEKGKDVELRCDPISGHTALYWYRQSLGQGLEFLIYFQGNSAPDKSGLPSDRFSAERTGGSVSTLTIQRTQQEDSAVYLCASSQTGTDTQYFGPGTRLTVL.

This clonotype was found a few times. The gene calls are TRBV7-8 and TRBJ2-7, with D possibly being TRBD1 (6 bases). The germline V gene encodes CDR1 SGHVS and CDR2 FQNEAQ. This CDR3 spans 15 amino acids. The V gene lost 5 bases and the J gene lost 1 base, with 15 bases spanning the gap. In DNA form, the CDR3 reads TGTGCCAGCAGCCCCTTCGAGAGGGGGTCCTACGAGCAGTACTTC. This encodes CASSPFERGSYEQYF.

The V call is TRBV27, the J call TRBJ1-2; D is perhaps TRBD1 (5 bases). CDR1 is MNHEY, CDR2 SMNVEV, per germline (reference sequence). This CDR3 is built from 16 residues. V dropped 5 bases and J dropped 6 bases, with 22 bases sitting between them. CDR3 nucleotides: TGTGCCAGCAGTAGGACCCGGGACCGTCGGGTGAATGGCTACACCTTC. Protein product: CASSRTRDRRVNGYTF.

The table lists this clonotype with a few counts. The J gene is TRBJ1-4, the V gene TRBV4-1; D is uncertain. Germline V gene sequence: CDR1 MGHRA, CDR2 YSYEKL. The CDR3 covers 14 residues. Trimming took off 6 bases at V and 8 bases at J, with 16 bases between the two ends. The CDR3: CASRRVGRKEKLFF. The CDR3 nucleotides read TGCGCCAGCAGACGGGTCGGACGGAAGGAAAAACTGTTTTTT.

This chain joins TRBV6-2 or TRBV6-3 and TRBJ1-5; D uncertain. Per germline, CDR1 MNHEY and CDR2 SVGEGT. Trimming cost V 0 bases and J 0 bases, with 12 bases left between them. The CDR3 extends over 17 amino acids. The CDR3 loop reads CASSYSIGTYSNQPQHF. As DNA, the CDR3 is TGTGCCAGCAGTTACTCGATCGGTACCTATAGCAATCAGCCCCAGCATTTT.

This chain links TRBV6-1 with TRBJ2-1; 8 nucleotides line up with TRBD2. Germline V lookup: CDR1 MNHNS, CDR2 SASEGT. V was pared by 6 bases and J by 4 bases, with 11 bases of the junction left unmatched. CDR3 length equals 16 residues. The CDR3 loop is CASRNSRTSLYNEQFF. The DNA for the CDR3 is TGTGCCAGCAGAAACTCCAGGACTAGCCTATACAATGAGCAGTTCTTC.

This clonotype was seen more than once but under ten times. J is TRBJ1-3 and V is TRBV12-3 or TRBV12-4; 7 positions agree with TRBD1. The junction had 10 bases not matched to a gene; V was cut back by 5 bases and J by 3 bases. This CDR3 has 16 residues. The CDR3 loop is CASSRGKGAGGNTIYF. The DNA for the CDR3 is TGTGCCAGCAGTAGGGGAAAGGGGGCAGGTGGAAACACCATATATTTT.

The chain uses TRBV10-3 and TRBJ1-5; D gene ambiguous. Germline V gene data show CDR1 as ENHRY and CDR2 as SYGVKD. CDR3 size: 13 residues. Trimming stripped 2 bases from V and 3 bases from J, with 5 bases between. This chain's CDR3 is CAISEGANQPQHF. The CDR3 region has the DNA TGTGCCATCAGTGAGGGCGCCAATCAGCCCCAGCATTTT.

This clonotype appeared many times. This chain links TRBV6-2 or TRBV6-3 with TRBJ2-5; 7 bases align to TRBD2. Trimming cost V 3 bases and J 4 bases; bases outside gene matches: 2. Looked up from germline, CDR1 is MNHEY and CDR2 is SVGEGT. This CDR3 is built from 13 residues. CDR3 nucleotide sequence: TGTGCCAGCAGTTATTGGGAGGGAGAGACCCAGTACTTC. It yields the protein CASSYWEGETQYF.

The chain joins TRBV5-4 to TRBJ2-1; TRBD2 matches at 7 bases. This CDR3 has 16 residues. Germline CDR1 and CDR2: SGHNT and YYREEE (reference sequence). V gave up 1 base and J gave up 4 bases; unmatched junction bases: 8. The CDR3 loop reads CASSLPRGRRYNEQFF. The CDR3 DNA follows: TGTGCCAGCAGCTTGCCTCGCGGGAGAAGGTACAATGAGCAGTTCTTC. The full variable domain, rest sourced from reference TRBV5-4 and TRBJ2-1, is ETGVTQSPTHLIKTRGQQVTLRCSSQSGHNTVSWYQQALGQGPQFIFQYYREEENGRGNFPPRFSGLQFPNYSSELNVNALELDDSALYLCASSLPRGRRYNEQFFGPGTRLTVL.

This clonotype has just a few counts. The V and J genes are TRBV4-3 and TRBJ2-7; D is possibly TRBD2 (6 bases). V gave up 1 base and J gave up 7 bases, with 20 bases separating them. Per germline, CDR1 LGHNA and CDR2 YSLEER. This CDR3 has 16 amino acids. The CDR3 region has the DNA TGCGCCAGCAGCCAAGCCGCCTCTTCCTTCGGGGGAGAGCAGTACTTC. This encodes CASSQAASSFGGEQYF.